A selection of T cell receptor beta chains follows, all from one sample in a study of blood T cell repertoires in COVID-19. The method was immunoSEQ multiplex PCR; TCRdb's version includes in-frame clones alone and lacks a portion of them. The sample has about 200,000 clones; roughly 90% are singletons. Specimen: peripheral blood. The source of these receptors is a man aged 55 to 70 with COVID-19, enrolled during active disease. Each CDR3 is given with its conserved first and last residue. A D gene is named only where the DNA matches it firmly. Clone sizes are given selectively: once, few, many, or a class where the clone is expanded.

abundance: NA
d_gene: NA
v_gene: TRBV10-1
len: 14
j_gene: TRBJ2-1
CDR3nt: TGCGCCAGCAGTGACGTGAGGGCCGTAGATGAGCAGTTCTTC
CDR3aa: CASSDVRAVDEQFF

abundance: NA
d_gene: NA
v_gene: TRBV20-1
len: 14
j_gene: TRBJ1-5
CDR3nt: TGCAGTGCTAGTGGGCAGGCCCTTGATCAGCCCCAGCATTTT
CDR3aa: CSASGQALDQPQHF

abundance: once
d_gene: NA
v_gene: TRBV12-3/TRBV12-4
len: 11
j_gene: TRBJ2-7
CDR3nt: TGTGCCAGCGGGCGGGACTACGAGCAGTACTTC
CDR3aa: CASGRDYEQYF

abundance: NA
d_gene: TRBD2
v_gene: TRBV3-1/TRBV3-2
len: 13
j_gene: TRBJ2-7
CDR3nt: TGTGCCAGCAGCCAAGTTCGGGGCGGGAGGCAGTACTTC
CDR3aa: CASSQVRGGRQYF

abundance: few
d_gene: TRBD1
v_gene: TRBV18
len: 14
j_gene: TRBJ1-6
CDR3nt: TGTGCCAGCTCCCGGGACAGAGAAAATTCACCCCTCCACTTT
CDR3aa: CASSRDRENSPLHF

abundance: NA
d_gene: NA
v_gene: TRBV13
len: 17
j_gene: TRBJ2-1
CDR3nt: TGTGCCAGCAGCCGTATCCCGGGTCCCCGCACCTACAATGAGCAGTTCTTC
CDR3aa: CASSRIPGPRTYNEQFF

abundance: few
d_gene: TRBD1
v_gene: TRBV18
len: 12
j_gene: TRBJ2-7
CDR3nt: TGTGCCAGCTCACCACCAGACAGGGTCCCGTACTTC
CDR3aa: CASSPPDRVPYF

abundance: NA
d_gene: TRBD1
v_gene: TRBV7-9
len: 13
j_gene: TRBJ1-3
CDR3nt: TGTGCCAGCAGCCGACAGGGTAAAAACACCATATATTTT
CDR3aa: CASSRQGKNTIYF

abundance: NA
d_gene: TRBD1
v_gene: TRBV7-9
len: 16
j_gene: TRBJ2-7
CDR3nt: TGTGCCAGCACCAAAGCCGGGACAGGGCTTGGTGTTGAGCAGTACTTC
CDR3aa: CASTKAGTGLGVEQYF

abundance: NA
d_gene: NA
v_gene: TRBV9
len: 13
j_gene: TRBJ1-1
CDR3nt: TGTGCCAGCAGCGTAGTTCAGAACACTGAAGCTTTCTTT
CDR3aa: CASSVVQNTEAFF

abundance: NA
d_gene: TRBD1
v_gene: TRBV30
len: 15
j_gene: TRBJ1-4
CDR3nt: TGTGCCTGGAGTGGGGTGGACAGGGTTGATGAAAAACTGTTTTTT
CDR3aa: CAWSGVDRVDEKLFF

abundance: once
d_gene: NA
v_gene: TRBV23-1
len: 15
j_gene: TRBJ2-1
CDR3nt: TGCGCCAGCAGTCAAAGAGGAACTTCCTACAATGAGCAGTTCTTC
CDR3aa: CASSQRGTSYNEQFF

abundance: NA
d_gene: NA
v_gene: TRBV19
len: 12
j_gene: TRBJ2-1
CDR3nt: TGTGCCAGTAGTATTTTAGTTAGCGAGCAGTTCTTC
CDR3aa: CASSILVSEQFF

abundance: NA
d_gene: TRBD1
v_gene: TRBV28
len: 16
j_gene: TRBJ2-3
CDR3nt: TGTGCCAGCAGTGGTTTCGGACAGGGACGCACAGATACGCAGTATTTT
CDR3aa: CASSGFGQGRTDTQYF

abundance: NA
d_gene: TRBD1
v_gene: TRBV7-8
len: 16
j_gene: TRBJ1-6
CDR3nt: TGTGCCAGCAGCCCAAAGCGGGACAGGGGCTACTCACCCCTCCACTTT
CDR3aa: CASSPKRDRGYSPLHF

abundance: NA
d_gene: NA
v_gene: TRBV18
len: 13
j_gene: TRBJ2-5
CDR3nt: TGTGCCAGCTCACCGGGACTTCGGGAGACCCAGTACTTC
CDR3aa: CASSPGLRETQYF

abundance: NA
d_gene: NA
v_gene: TRBV6-5
len: 14
j_gene: TRBJ1-4
CDR3nt: TGTGCCAGCGTCGAGATTGCAACTAATGAAAAACTGTTTTTT
CDR3aa: CASVEIATNEKLFF

abundance: NA
d_gene: NA
v_gene: TRBV18
len: 14
j_gene: TRBJ2-3
CDR3nt: TGTGCCAGCTCTAGGACTCCTAGCACAGATACGCAGTATTTT
CDR3aa: CASSRTPSTDTQYF

abundance: NA
d_gene: TRBD1
v_gene: TRBV6-5
len: 15
j_gene: TRBJ1-2
CDR3nt: TGTGCCAGCAGTTACTCCCGAGACAGGGGCTATGGCTACACCTTC
CDR3aa: CASSYSRDRGYGYTF

abundance: NA
d_gene: NA
v_gene: TRBV7-8
len: 13
j_gene: TRBJ2-1
CDR3nt: TGTGCCAGCGGCAGGGATCCCTACAATGAGCAGTTCTTC
CDR3aa: CASGRDPYNEQFF

abundance: NA
d_gene: NA
v_gene: TRBV10-1
len: 14
j_gene: TRBJ2-1
CDR3nt: TGCGCCAGCAGTGAGTCAATTAAATACAATGAGCAGTTCTTC
CDR3aa: CASSESIKYNEQFF

abundance: NA
d_gene: NA
v_gene: TRBV13
len: 15
j_gene: TRBJ2-6
CDR3nt: TGTGCCAGCAGCTTACGACAGGCTGGGGCCAACGTCCTGACTTTC
CDR3aa: CASSLRQAGANVLTF

abundance: NA
d_gene: NA
v_gene: TRBV3-1/TRBV3-2
len: 14
j_gene: TRBJ2-5
CDR3nt: TGTGCCAGCAGCCATCTAGGGGATCAGGAGACCCAGTACTTC
CDR3aa: CASSHLGDQETQYF